Each of the 26 T cell receptor beta chains below was sequenced from the same sample in a study of OX40 agonist ivuxolimab in advanced cancers. Some clones are missing from TCRdb's copy, which holds only in-frame ones; the method was immunoSEQ multiplex PCR. Of around 66,000 clones in the sample, 75% to 90% are singletons; the top ten hold 11%. Here the sequenced sample was CD4+ or CD8+ T cells sorted from blood, taken in a trial of the OX40 agonist ivuxolimab. All receptors derive from an adult with an advanced solid tumor such as melanoma, head and neck, liver or kidney cancer.

This chain uses TRBV2 with TRBJ1-1, with D uncertain. V was clipped by 2 bases and J by 0 bases, with 10 bases between them. Germline CDR1 is SNHLY and CDR2 is FYNNEI. The CDR3 loop spans 15 amino acids. CDR3 in amino acids: CASSESRVLNTEAFF. CDR3 nucleotide sequence: TGTGCCAGCAGTGAATCGCGGGTCCTGAACACTGAAGCTTTCTTT.

The CDR3 coding sequence is TGTGCCAGCTCACAGGGGACCTCTGGAAACACCATATATTTT. Translated: CASSQGTSGNTIYF. V gene TRBV18 combines with J gene TRBJ1-3, with D tentatively TRBD1 (5 bases). The CDR3 contains 14 residues. Germline values: CDR1 KGHSH, CDR2 LQKENI. The V end was cut by 4 bases, the J end by 0 bases, with 7 bases between.

The V gene is TRBV5-6, the J gene TRBJ2-3; 8 bases line up with TRBD2. J gave up 3 bases and V 4 bases, and 4 bases lay outside the gene matches. The CDR3 has 14 residues. Germline lookup yields CDR1 SGHDT and CDR2 YYEEEE. As DNA, the CDR3 is TGTGCCAGCAGCCCGGGAGGGTGGACAGATACGCAGTATTTT. Its translation: CASSPGGWTDTQYF.

The chain combines TRBV2 with TRBJ1-5; no clear D gene. The CDR3 is made up of 14 amino acids. Deletions cut 3 bases from V and 11 bases from J, with 17 bases between. CDR1 is SNHLY, CDR2 FYNNEI, per germline. The DNA for the CDR3 is TGTGCCAGCAGTGATATGCGGGTCCCATGGGCCCAGCATTTT. Encoded protein: CASSDMRVPWAQHF.

The genes are TRBV6-6 and TRBJ2-1; D unresolved. The CDR3 is 15 amino acids. Per the germline V gene, CDR1 is MNHNY and CDR2 is SVGAGI (reference sequence). The germline V and J ends were trimmed by 5 bases and 1 base, with 12 bases remaining between them. The DNA for the CDR3 is TGTGCCAGCAGTCGCACCCCAGATTCCTACAATGAGCAGTTCTTC. As protein: CASSRTPDSYNEQFF.

The V and J genes are TRBV5-1 and TRBJ2-6; D is uncertain. V lost 5 bases and J lost 4, with 7 bases in between. The CDR3 loop spans 13 amino acids. Per the germline V gene, CDR1 is SGHRS and CDR2 is YFSETQ. The CDR3 sequence is CASRETGANVLTF. The CDR3 nucleotides read TGCGCCAGCAGGGAAACAGGGGCCAACGTCCTGACTTTC.

This clone was detected only once. The chain is built from TRBV5-1 and TRBJ2-3; 10 nucleotides match TRBD2. CDR1 is SGHRS, CDR2 YFSETQ, per germline. The CDR3 is made up of 15 amino acids. Germline trimming cut 3 bases from V and 4 bases from J; bases unmatched to any gene: 5. This CDR3 reads CASSSLAGAADTQYF. DNA for the CDR3: TGCGCCAGCAGCTCCCTAGCGGGAGCAGCAGATACGCAGTATTTT.

This clone was found once. The V call is TRBV15, the J call TRBJ1-1, with 9 bases fitting TRBD1. Per the germline V gene, CDR1 is LNHNV and CDR2 is YYDKDF (reference sequence). The CDR3 is 13 amino acids. Trimming took 3 bases from V and 10 from J; bases not matched to a gene: 6. DNA for the CDR3: TGTGCCACCAGCAGGGACCGGACAGGGGTAGCTTTCTTT. Residues: CATSRDRTGVAFF. Variable domain in full (rest from reference TRBV15 and TRBJ1-1): DAMVIQNPRYQVTQFGKPVTLSCSQTLNHNVMYWYQQKSSQAPKLLFHYYDKDFNNEADTPDNFQSRRPNTSFCFLDIRSPGLGDTAMYLCATSRDRTGVAFFGQGTRLTVV.

The chain is built from TRBV29-1 and TRBJ2-5, with a weak D call TRBD1 (5 bases). There are 15 residues in the CDR3. Trimming took 3 bases from V and 5 from J, leaving 19 bases between them. Germline V gene lookup returns CDR1 SQVTM and CDR2 ANQGSEA. CDR3 nucleotide sequence: TGCAGCGTTGATCGGGCCGGTCAGGGAATTGAGACCCAGTACTTC. Translation: CSVDRAGQGIETQYF.

This clone has just a few counts. This sequence joins TRBV6-1 and TRBJ1-5; D remains ambiguous. The CDR3 consists of 13 residues. V gave up 6 bases and J gave up 6 bases, with 12 bases separating them. The germline V gene encodes CDR1 MNHNS and CDR2 SASEGT. CDR3 loop: CASRGLAGQPQHF. CDR3 in DNA: TGTGCCAGCAGGGGCTTAGCAGGTCAGCCCCAGCATTTT.

The chain employs TRBV19 and TRBJ2-7; a possible D gene is TRBD1 (5 bases). Trimming left V 2 bases short and J 9 bases short, with 14 bases between. The CDR3 sequence is 13 residues long. Germline lookup yields CDR1 LNHDA and CDR2 SQIVND (reference sequence). In DNA form, the CDR3 reads TGTGCCAGTAGTATACAGCCAGGGAACGGGCAGTACTTC. Its translation is CASSIQPGNGQYF. Full variable domain (outside the CDR3, taken from reference TRBV19 and TRBJ2-7): DGGITQSPKYLFRKEGQNVTLSCEQNLNHDAMYWYRQDPGQGLRLIYYSQIVNDFQKGDIAEGYSVSREKKESFPLTVTSAQKNPTAFYLCASSIQPGNGQYFGPGTRLTVT.

V and J are TRBV7-2 and TRBJ2-3; perhaps D is TRBD1 or TRBD2 (5 bases each). Germline CDR1 is SGHTA and CDR2 is FQGNSA. The V gene lost 2 bases and the J gene lost 1 base, with 10 bases spanning the gap. This CDR3 has 15 residues. This chain's CDR3 is CASSLRWGRTDTQYF. The CDR3 DNA follows: TGTGCCAGCAGCTTAAGGTGGGGACGCACAGATACGCAGTATTTT.

In this sample, this clone turned up once. The chain joins TRBV14 to TRBJ2-5; TRBD2 matches at 7 bases. Germline V lookup: CDR1 SGHDN, CDR2 FVKESK. J was trimmed by 7 bases and V by 4 bases; bases with no gene match: 15. CDR3 length: 16 residues. The CDR3 spells CASSLGRPGGTLTQYF. CDR3 nucleotide sequence: TGTGCCAGCAGCCTCGGCCGTCCGGGAGGAACCCTGACCCAGTACTTC.

The chain combines TRBV28 with TRBJ2-1; 10 bases are a match to TRBD2. The CDR3 consists of 17 residues. V shed 0 bases and J 10 bases; nucleotides not matched to a gene: 12. Germline lookup yields CDR1 MDHEN and CDR2 SYDVKM. The CDR3 loop is CASSLWDLAGEENEQFF. CDR3 DNA sequence: TGTGCCAGCAGTTTATGGGATCTAGCGGGGGAAGAGAACGAGCAGTTCTTC.

The V and J genes are TRBV6-6 and TRBJ2-7; 7 nucleotides agree with TRBD1. The ends lost 6 bases at V and 4 bases at J; junction bases unmatched: 9. Germline loops: CDR1 MNHNY, CDR2 SVGAGI (reference sequence). The CDR3 sequence is 14 residues long. CDR3 sequence reads: CASRVSPTGYEQYF. As DNA, the CDR3 is TGTGCCAGCAGAGTTTCACCGACAGGGTACGAGCAGTACTTC.

The chain combines TRBV5-1 with TRBJ2-2; unclear D gene. Per germline, CDR1 SGHRS and CDR2 YFSETQ. V was shortened by 4 bases and J by 3 bases, with 16 bases between the two germline ends. The CDR3 runs 16 residues. The CDR3 region is CASSHTNSKYTGELFF. CDR3 bases: TGCGCCAGCAGCCACACGAATTCCAAGTACACCGGGGAGCTGTTTTTT.

The V call is TRBV5-5, the J call TRBJ1-1; D gene unclear. The CDR3 is made up of 14 amino acids. Germline CDR1 and CDR2: SGHKS and YYEKEE (reference sequence). V was clipped by 6 bases and J by 5 bases, with 17 bases between them. In DNA, the CDR3 is TGTGCCAGCACCTTCCTTCGGAGGGCGACTGAAGCTTTCTTT. Translated, it gives CASTFLRRATEAFF.

The rearrangement uses TRBV10-1 and TRBJ2-3; 9 bases match TRBD2. Unmatched junction bases numbered 13, after V lost 8 bases and J lost 1 base. The CDR3 sequence is 17 residues long. Looked up from germline, CDR1 is WNHNN and CDR2 is SYGVQD (reference sequence). The CDR3 nucleotides are TGCGCCAGCGGGTTAGAGGCTAGCGGGATGGGCACAGATACGCAGTATTTT. This codes for CASGLEASGMGTDTQYF.

CDR3 DNA sequence: TGCGCCAGCAGCTTGGGACAGGGGACCTCCTACGAGCAGTACTTC. Translating it yields CASSLGQGTSYEQYF. The chain has TRBV5-1 and TRBJ2-7, with 8 bases lining up with TRBD1. After removal of 0 bases from V and 0 bases from J, the junction contained 2 bases not matched to a gene. The CDR3 extends over 15 amino acids. The germline gives CDR1 SGHRS, CDR2 YFSETQ.

This rearrangement joins TRBV7-9 to TRBJ1-4; 9 bases match TRBD1. CDR3 length: 14 amino acids. Trimming removed 5 bases from V and 5 bases from J; junction bases left unmatched: 3. Germline CDR1 SEHNR, CDR2 FQNEAQ (reference sequence). CDR3 sequence reads: CASSPGQGNEKLFF. As DNA, the CDR3 is TGTGCCAGCAGCCCGGGACAGGGCAATGAAAAACTGTTTTTT.

A word on this clone: At one end, the junction sequence differs from germline, possibly due to a read error. This chain connects TRBV27 to TRBJ2-3; D possibly corresponds to TRBD1 (6 bases). The CDR3 runs to 15 residues. Germline V gene sequence: CDR1 MNHEY, CDR2 SMNVEV (reference sequence). Here the CDR3 reads CASNLRGQNTDTQYF. DNA of the CDR3: TGTGCCAGCAATTTAAGAGGACAGAACACAGATACGCAGTATTTT.

The chain has TRBV27 and TRBJ2-7; D ambiguous. Germline values: CDR1 MNHEY, CDR2 SMNVEV (reference sequence). Trimming shortened V by 4 bases and J by 0 bases, and 7 bases separated the two germline ends. This CDR3 has 13 residues. The DNA for the CDR3 is TGTGCCAGCAGTTCTCCCAACTCCTACGAGCAGTACTTC. This codes for CASSSPNSYEQYF.

This chain connects TRBV2 to TRBJ2-7; D unclear. Germline CDR1 is SNHLY and CDR2 is FYNNEI. Trimming left V 1 base short and J 3 bases short, with 4 bases between. The CDR3 consists of 12 residues. The CDR3 DNA sequence: TGTGCCAGCAGTGAAGGGAACTACGAGCAGTACTTC. It translates to CASSEGNYEQYF.

The chain uses TRBV23-1 and TRBJ2-2; tentative D call: TRBD1 (6 bases). TRBV23-1 is recorded as an ORF, its role being uncertain. The V end was cut by 4 bases, the J end by 7 bases, with 10 bases between. There are 13 residues in the CDR3. The CDR3 sequence: CASSLTGIGELFF. The DNA of the CDR3 is TGCGCCAGCAGTCTTACAGGGATCGGGGAGCTGTTTTTT.

This chain connects TRBV5-1 to TRBJ2-5, with TRBD1 matching 11 bases. Germline-derived CDR1 and CDR2 are SGHRS and YFSETQ. V was clipped by 4 bases and J by 0 bases; unmatched bases: 2. The CDR3 consists of 15 residues. The CDR3 protein is CASSGDRGDQETQYF. CDR3 sequence (DNA): TGCGCCAGCAGCGGGGACAGGGGGGACCAAGAGACCCAGTACTTC.

The rearrangement links TRBV19 to TRBJ1-2; 8 bases align to TRBD1. CDR3 size: 15 residues. The V segment lost 5 bases and the J segment 3 bases; nucleotides outside the gene matches: 8. Germline CDR1 and CDR2: LNHDA and SQIVND (reference sequence). The CDR3 bases are TGTGCCAGTAGTCTCTGGACAGGGTTGGACTATGGCTACACCTTC. As protein: CASSLWTGLDYGYTF. The variable domain in full, with the rest retrieved from reference TRBV19 and TRBJ1-2, is DGGITQSPKYLFRKEGQNVTLSCEQNLNHDAMYWYRQDPGQGLRLIYYSQIVNDFQKGDIAEGYSVSREKKESFPLTVTSAQKNPTAFYLCASSLWTGLDYGYTFGSGTRLTVV.